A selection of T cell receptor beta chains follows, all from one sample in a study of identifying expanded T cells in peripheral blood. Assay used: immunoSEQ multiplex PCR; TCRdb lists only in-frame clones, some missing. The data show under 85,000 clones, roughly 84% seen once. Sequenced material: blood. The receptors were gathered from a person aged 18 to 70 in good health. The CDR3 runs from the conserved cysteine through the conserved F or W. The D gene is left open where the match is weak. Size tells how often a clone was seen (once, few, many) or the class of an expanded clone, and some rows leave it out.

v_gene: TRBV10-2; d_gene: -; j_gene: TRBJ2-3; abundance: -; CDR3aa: CASSETTSTDTQYF; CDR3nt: TGCGCCAGCAGTGAGACCACCAGCACAGATACGCAGTATTTT
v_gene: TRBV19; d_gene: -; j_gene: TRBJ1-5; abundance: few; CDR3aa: CASSIGNGYNQPQHF; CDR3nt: TGTGCCAGTAGTATAGGAAACGGATACAATCAGCCCCAGCATTTT
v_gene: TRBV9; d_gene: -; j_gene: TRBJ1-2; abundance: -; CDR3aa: CASSGRGGGYGYTF; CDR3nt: TGTGCCAGCAGCGGCAGGGGCGGGGGTTATGGCTACACCTTC
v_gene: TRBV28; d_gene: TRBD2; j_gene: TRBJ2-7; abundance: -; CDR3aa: CASSLPEGAGGFSEQYF; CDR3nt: TGTGCCAGCAGTCTACCCGAGGGAGCGGGAGGGTTCTCCGAGCAGTACTTC
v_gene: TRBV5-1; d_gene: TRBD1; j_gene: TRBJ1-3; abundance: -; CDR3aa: CASSSGQTSSGNTIYF; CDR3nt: TGCGCCAGCAGCTCGGGACAGACGAGCTCTGGAAACACCATATATTTT
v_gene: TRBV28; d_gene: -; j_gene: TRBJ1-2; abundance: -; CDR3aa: CASLGQNYGYTF; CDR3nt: TGTGCCAGCCTTGGACAGAACTATGGCTACACCTTC
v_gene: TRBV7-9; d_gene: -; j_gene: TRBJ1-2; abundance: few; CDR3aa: CASRKTGNEGYTF; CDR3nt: TGTGCCAGCAGAAAAACAGGGAACGAAGGCTACACCTTC
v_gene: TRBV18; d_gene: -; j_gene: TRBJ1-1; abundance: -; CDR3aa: CASSPNMGTEAFF; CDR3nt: TGTGCCAGCTCACCTAACATGGGCACTGAAGCTTTCTTT
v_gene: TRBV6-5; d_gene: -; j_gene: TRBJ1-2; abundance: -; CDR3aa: CASSYDRYSGYTF; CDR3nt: TGTGCCAGCAGTTACGACAGATACAGTGGCTACACCTTC
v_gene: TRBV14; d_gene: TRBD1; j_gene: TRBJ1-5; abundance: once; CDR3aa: CASSRTGSNQPQHF; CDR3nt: TGTGCCAGCAGCCGGACAGGGAGCAATCAGCCCCAGCATTTT
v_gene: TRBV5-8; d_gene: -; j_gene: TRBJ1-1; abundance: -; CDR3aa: CASSFQGRGTEAFF; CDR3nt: TGTGCCAGCAGCTTTCAGGGAAGGGGCACTGAAGCTTTCTTT
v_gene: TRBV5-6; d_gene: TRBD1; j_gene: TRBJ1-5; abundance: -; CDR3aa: CASSLGTGDGNQPQHF; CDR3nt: TGTGCCAGCAGCTTGGGAACAGGGGATGGCAATCAGCCCCAGCATTTT
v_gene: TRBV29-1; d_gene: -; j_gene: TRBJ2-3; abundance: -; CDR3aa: CSAEGTQSTDTQYF; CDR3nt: TGCAGCGCAGAGGGCACACAGTCCACAGATACGCAGTATTTT
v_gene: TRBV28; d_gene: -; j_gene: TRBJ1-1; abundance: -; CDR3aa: CASSPQMGKMNTEAFF; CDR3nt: TGTGCCAGCAGTCCTCAGATGGGGAAAATGAACACTGAAGCTTTCTTT
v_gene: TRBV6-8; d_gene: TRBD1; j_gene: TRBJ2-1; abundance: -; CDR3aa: CASSYSGQGGYNEQFF; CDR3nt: TGTGCCAGCAGTTACTCGGGACAGGGAGGATACAATGAGCAGTTCTTC
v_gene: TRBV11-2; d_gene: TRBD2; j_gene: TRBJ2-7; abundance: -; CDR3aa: CASSLELGLAGLEEQYF; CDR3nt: TGTGCCAGCAGCTTAGAGTTAGGACTAGCGGGGCTTGAGGAGCAGTACTTC
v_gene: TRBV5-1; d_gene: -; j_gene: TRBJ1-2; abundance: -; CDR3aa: CASSLWNGREGRGYTF; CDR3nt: TGCGCCAGCAGCTTGTGGAATGGCAGGGAAGGACGGGGCTACACCTTC
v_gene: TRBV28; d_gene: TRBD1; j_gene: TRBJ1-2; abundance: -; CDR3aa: CASSQAPQGVNYGYTF; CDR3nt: TGTGCCAGCAGCCAGGCCCCACAGGGGGTTAACTATGGCTACACCTTC
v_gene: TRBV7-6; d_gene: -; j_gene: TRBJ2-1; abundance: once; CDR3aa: CASSPNGLSEQFF; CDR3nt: TGTGCCAGCAGCCCAAACGGGTTGAGTGAGCAGTTCTTC
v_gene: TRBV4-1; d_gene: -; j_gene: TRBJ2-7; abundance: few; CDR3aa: CASSQDAGYEQYF; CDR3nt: TGCGCCAGCAGCCAAGATGCAGGCTACGAGCAGTACTTC
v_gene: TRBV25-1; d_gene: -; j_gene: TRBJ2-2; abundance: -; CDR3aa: CASSPGVQTGELFF; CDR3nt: TGTGCCAGCAGTCCGGGAGTTCAGACCGGGGAGCTGTTTTTT
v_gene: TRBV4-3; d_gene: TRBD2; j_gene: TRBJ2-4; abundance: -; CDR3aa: CASSQDRPSGATGNIQYF; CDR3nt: TGCGCCAGCAGCCAAGATCGGCCTAGCGGGGCCACGGGGAACATTCAGTACTTC
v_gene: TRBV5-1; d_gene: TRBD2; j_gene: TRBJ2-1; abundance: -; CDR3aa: CASSLGLAGGIPHEQFF; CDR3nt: TGCGCCAGCAGCTTGGGACTAGCGGGAGGCATCCCACATGAGCAGTTCTTC
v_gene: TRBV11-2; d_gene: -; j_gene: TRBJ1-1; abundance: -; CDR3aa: CASSRIGGNTEAFF; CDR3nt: TGTGCCAGCAGCAGGATAGGGGGGAACACTGAAGCTTTCTTT
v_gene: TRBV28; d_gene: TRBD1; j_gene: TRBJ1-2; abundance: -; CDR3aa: CASSFTGTGVAGYTF; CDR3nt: TGTGCCAGCAGTTTTACCGGGACAGGGGTGGCTGGCTACACCTTC
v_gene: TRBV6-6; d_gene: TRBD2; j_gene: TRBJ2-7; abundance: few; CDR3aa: CASRDTKASGSYEQYF; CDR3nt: TGTGCCAGCAGGGATACCAAGGCTAGCGGTTCCTACGAGCAGTACTTC
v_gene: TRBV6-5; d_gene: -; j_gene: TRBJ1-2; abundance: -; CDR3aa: CASRRFSDGYTF; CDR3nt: TGTGCCAGCAGAAGATTCTCCGATGGCTACACCTTC
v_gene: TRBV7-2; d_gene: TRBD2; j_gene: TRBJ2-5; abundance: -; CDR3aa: CASSPRVLAGGPGQETQYF; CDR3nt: TGTGCCAGCAGCCCTAGGGTACTAGCGGGAGGGCCGGGCCAAGAGACCCAGTACTTC